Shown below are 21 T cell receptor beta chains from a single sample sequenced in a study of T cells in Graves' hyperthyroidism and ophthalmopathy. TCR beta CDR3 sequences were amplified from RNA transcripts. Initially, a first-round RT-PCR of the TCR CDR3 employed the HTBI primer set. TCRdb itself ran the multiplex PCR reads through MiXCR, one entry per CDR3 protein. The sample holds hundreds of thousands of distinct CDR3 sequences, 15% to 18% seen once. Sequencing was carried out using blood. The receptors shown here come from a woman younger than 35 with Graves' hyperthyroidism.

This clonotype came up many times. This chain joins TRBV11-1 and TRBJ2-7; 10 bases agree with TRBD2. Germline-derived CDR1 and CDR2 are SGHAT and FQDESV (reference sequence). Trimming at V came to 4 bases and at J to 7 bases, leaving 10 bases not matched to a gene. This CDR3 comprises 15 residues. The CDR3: CASSSTLAGASEQYF. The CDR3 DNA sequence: TGTGCCAGCAGCTCAACGCTAGCGGGAGCGTCAGAGCAGTACTTC.

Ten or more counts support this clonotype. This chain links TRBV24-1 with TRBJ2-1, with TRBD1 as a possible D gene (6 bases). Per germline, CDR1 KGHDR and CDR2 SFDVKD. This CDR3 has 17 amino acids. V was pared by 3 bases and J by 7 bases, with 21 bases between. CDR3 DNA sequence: TGTGCCACCAGTGATCCCCGACAGGCCGAGGTGGGGAATGAGCAGTTCTTC. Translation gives CATSDPRQAEVGNEQFF.

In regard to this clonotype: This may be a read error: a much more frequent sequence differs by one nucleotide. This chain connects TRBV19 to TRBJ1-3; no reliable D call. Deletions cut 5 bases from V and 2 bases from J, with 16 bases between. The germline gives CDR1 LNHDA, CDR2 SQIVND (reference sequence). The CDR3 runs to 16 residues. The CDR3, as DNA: TGTGCCAGTAGTCAAGTGTCAACAGCAACTGGAAACACCATATATTTT. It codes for CASSQVSTATGNTIYF.

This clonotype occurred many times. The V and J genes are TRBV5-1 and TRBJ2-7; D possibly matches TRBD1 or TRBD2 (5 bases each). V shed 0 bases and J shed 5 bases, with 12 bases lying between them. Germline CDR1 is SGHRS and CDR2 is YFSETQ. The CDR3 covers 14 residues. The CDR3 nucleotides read TGCGCCAGCAGCTTGGGGGGGTTTCGCCACGAGCAGTACTTC. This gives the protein CASSLGGFRHEQYF.

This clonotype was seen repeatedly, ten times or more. CDR3 sequence (DNA): TGTGCCAGCAGCTTAAGGCCAGGGGGAAATTACGAGCAGTACTTC. Translated: CASSLRPGGNYEQYF. The V and J genes are TRBV7-3 and TRBJ2-7, with 7 bases aligning to TRBD1. Germline V gives CDR1 SGHTA, CDR2 FQGTGA. V shed 1 base, J shed 4 bases, and the junction held 7 bases outside the gene matches. This CDR3 spans 15 amino acids.

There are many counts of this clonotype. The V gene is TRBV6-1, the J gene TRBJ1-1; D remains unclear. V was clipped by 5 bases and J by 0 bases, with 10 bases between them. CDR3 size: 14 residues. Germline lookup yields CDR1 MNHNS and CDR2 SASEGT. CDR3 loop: CASSWQSMNTEAFF. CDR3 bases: TGTGCCAGCAGTTGGCAGAGCATGAACACTGAAGCTTTCTTT.

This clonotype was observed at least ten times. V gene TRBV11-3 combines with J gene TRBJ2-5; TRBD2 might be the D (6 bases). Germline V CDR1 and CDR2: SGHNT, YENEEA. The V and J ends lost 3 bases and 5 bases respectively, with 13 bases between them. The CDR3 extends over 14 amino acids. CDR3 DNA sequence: TGTGCCAGCAGCTTGTTTGGAGGGAAGGAGACCCAGTACTTC. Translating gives CASSLFGGKETQYF. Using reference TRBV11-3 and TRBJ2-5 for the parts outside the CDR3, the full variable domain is EAGVVQSPRYKIIEKKQPVAFWCNPISGHNTLYWYLQNLGQGPELLIRYENEEAVDDSQLPKDRFSAERLKGVDSTLKIQPAELGDSAVYLCASSLFGGKETQYFGPGTRLLVL.

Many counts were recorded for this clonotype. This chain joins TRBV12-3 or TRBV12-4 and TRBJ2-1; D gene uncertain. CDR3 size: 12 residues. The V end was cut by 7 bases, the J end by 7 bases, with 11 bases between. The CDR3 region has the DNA TGTGCCAGCACCACCTCTGGGAATGAGCAGTTCTTC. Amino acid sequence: CASTTSGNEQFF.

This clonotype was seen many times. The CDR3 loop is CASSYAGTGGTREQYF. The CDR3, as DNA: TGTGCCAGCAGTTACGCCGGGACAGGGGGCACGCGGGAGCAGTACTTC. The chain has TRBV6-6 and TRBJ2-7; TRBD1 agrees at 12 bases. This CDR3 spans 16 amino acids. In germline, CDR1 is MNHNY, CDR2 SVGAGI (reference sequence). V trimming: 2 bases; J trimming: 7 bases; junction bases outside the gene matches: 9.

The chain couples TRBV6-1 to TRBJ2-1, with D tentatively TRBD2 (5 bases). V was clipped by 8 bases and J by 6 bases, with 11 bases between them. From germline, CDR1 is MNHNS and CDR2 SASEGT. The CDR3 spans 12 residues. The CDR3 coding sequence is TGTGCCAGCGGACTCCAGAGCAATGAGCAGTTCTTC. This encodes CASGLQSNEQFF.

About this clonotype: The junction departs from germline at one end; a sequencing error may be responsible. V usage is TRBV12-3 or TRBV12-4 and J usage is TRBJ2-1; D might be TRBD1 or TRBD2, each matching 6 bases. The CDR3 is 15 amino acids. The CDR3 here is CASNRGGGSYNEQSF. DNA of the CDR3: TGTGCCAGCAACCGAGGGGGAGGTTCGTATAATGAGCAGTCCTTC.

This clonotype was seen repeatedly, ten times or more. This CDR3 is CATSDPTGGSGYTF. The DNA for the CDR3 is TGTGCCACCAGTGATCCAACCGGGGGATCTGGCTACACCTTC. The rearrangement uses TRBV24-1 and TRBJ1-2; tentative D call: TRBD1 (5 bases). The CDR3 runs 14 residues. Germline-derived CDR1 and CDR2 are KGHDR and SFDVKD. Trimming stripped 3 bases from V and 7 bases from J, with 14 bases between.

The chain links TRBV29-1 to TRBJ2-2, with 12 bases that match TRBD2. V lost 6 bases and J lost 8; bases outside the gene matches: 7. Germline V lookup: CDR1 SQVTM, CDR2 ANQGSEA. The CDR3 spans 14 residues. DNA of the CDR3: TGCAGCGTCGGGACTAGCGGGTCTGGGGGGGAGCTGTTTTTT. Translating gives CSVGTSGSGGELFF.

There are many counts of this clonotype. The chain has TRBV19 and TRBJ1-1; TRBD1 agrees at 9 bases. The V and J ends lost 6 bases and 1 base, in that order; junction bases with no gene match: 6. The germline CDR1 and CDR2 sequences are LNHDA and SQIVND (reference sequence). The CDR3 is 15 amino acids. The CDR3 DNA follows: TGTGCCAGTAGCTTCGACAGGGGGGGGAACACTGAAGCTTTCTTT. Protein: CASSFDRGGNTEAFF. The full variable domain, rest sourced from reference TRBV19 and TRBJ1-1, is DGGITQSPKYLFRKEGQNVTLSCEQNLNHDAMYWYRQDPGQGLRLIYYSQIVNDFQKGDIAEGYSVSREKKESFPLTVTSAQKNPTAFYLCASSFDRGGNTEAFFGQGTRLTVV.

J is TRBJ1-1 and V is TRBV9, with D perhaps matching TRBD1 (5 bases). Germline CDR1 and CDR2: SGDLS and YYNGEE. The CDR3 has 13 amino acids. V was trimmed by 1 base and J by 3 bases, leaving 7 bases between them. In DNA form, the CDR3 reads TGTGCCAGCAGCGTACAGGGATACACTGAAGCTTTCTTT. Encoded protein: CASSVQGYTEAFF. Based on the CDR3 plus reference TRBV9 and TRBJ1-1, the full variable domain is DSGVTQTPKHLITATGQRVTLRCSPRSGDLSVYWYQQSLDQGLQFLIQYYNGEERAKGNILERFSAQQFPDLHSELNLSSLELGDSALYFCASSVQGYTEAFFGQGTRLTVV.

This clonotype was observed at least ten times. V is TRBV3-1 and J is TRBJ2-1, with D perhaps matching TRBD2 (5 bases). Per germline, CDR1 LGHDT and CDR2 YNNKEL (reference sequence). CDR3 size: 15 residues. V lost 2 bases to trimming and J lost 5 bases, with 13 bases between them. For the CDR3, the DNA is TGTGCCAGCAGCCAATTTCAGAGAGGGAACAATGAGCAGTTCTTC. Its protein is CASSQFQRGNNEQFF.

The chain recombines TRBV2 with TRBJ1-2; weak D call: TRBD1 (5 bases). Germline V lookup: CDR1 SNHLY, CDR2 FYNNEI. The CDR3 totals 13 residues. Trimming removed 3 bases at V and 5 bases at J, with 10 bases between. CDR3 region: CASSDFRAYGYTF. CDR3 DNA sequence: TGTGCCAGCAGTGATTTCAGGGCTTATGGCTACACCTTC. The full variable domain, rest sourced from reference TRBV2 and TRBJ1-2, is EPEVTQTPSHQVTQMGQEVILRCVPISNHLYFYWYRQILGQKVEFLVSFYNNEISEKSEIFDDQFSVERPDGSNFTLKIRSTKLEDSAMYFCASSDFRAYGYTFGSGTRLTVV.

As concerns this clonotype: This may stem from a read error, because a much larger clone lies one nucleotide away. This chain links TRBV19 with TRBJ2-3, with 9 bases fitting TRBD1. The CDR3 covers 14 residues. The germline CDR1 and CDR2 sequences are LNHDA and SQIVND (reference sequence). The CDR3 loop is CASTKGQGSDTRYF. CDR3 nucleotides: TGTGCCAGTACTAAGGGACAGGGATCAGATACGCGGTATTTT.

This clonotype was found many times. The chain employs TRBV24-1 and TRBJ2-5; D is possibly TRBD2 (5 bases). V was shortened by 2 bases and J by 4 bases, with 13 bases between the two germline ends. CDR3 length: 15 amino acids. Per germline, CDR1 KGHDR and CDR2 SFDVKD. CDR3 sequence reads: CATSDSGGLGETQYF. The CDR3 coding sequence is TGTGCCACCAGTGATTCCGGAGGCCTCGGAGAGACCCAGTACTTC.

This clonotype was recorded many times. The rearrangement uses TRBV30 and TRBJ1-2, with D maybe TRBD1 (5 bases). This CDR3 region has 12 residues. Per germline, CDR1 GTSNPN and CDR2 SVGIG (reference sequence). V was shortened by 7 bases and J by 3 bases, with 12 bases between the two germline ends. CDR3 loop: CAFEQVYYGYTF. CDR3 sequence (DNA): TGTGCCTTTGAACAGGTTTACTATGGCTACACCTTC.

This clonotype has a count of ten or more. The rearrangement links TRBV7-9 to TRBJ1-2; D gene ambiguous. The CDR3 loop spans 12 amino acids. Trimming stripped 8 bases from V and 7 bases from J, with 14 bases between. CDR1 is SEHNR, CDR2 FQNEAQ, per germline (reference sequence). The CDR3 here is CASYAGWSGYTF. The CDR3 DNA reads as TGTGCCAGCTATGCGGGGTGGAGTGGCTACACCTTC.